The rows below give T cell receptor beta chains drawn from one sample of a study of T cell repertoires in cytomegalovirus infection. TCRdb itself ran the reads through MiXCR, one entry per CDR3 protein. The repertoire includes approximately 350,000 distinct CDR3 sequences, about 35% of them detected once, and approximately 13% sits in the top ten. These receptors' antigens are unknown. Here the sequenced sample was cultured PBMCs, taken from culture after CMV antigen stimulation. The receptors stem from a human donor in good health (CMV status not recorded). Some clones in this sample may be carry-over from other donors' samples. The CDR3 runs from the conserved cysteine through the conserved F or W. Each record gives: V gene, J gene, D gene, clone size, CDR3 protein, CDR3 DNA. D genes are given only for firm matches. Size values are once, few and many counts, or a class for expanded clones, and some rows have none.

v_call: TRBV28
j_call: TRBJ1-4
d_call: NA
clone_size: NA
cdr3_aa: CASSFPRTRRTNEKLFF
cdr3_nt: TGTGCCAGCAGTTTCCCTAGAACGCGGAGAACTAATGAAAAACTGTTTTTT

v_call: TRBV7-8
j_call: TRBJ2-1
d_call: NA
clone_size: few
cdr3_aa: CASSPGRESYNEQFF
cdr3_nt: TGTGCCAGCTCTCCGGGCAGGGAGTCCTACAATGAGCAGTTCTTC

v_call: TRBV27
j_call: TRBJ2-1
d_call: NA
clone_size: NA
cdr3_aa: CASSLSTFYNEQFF
cdr3_nt: TGTGCCAGCAGTTTATCGACATTTTACAATGAGCAGTTCTTC

v_call: TRBV11-2
j_call: TRBJ1-6
d_call: NA
clone_size: NA
cdr3_aa: CASSLSGPSSYNSPLHF
cdr3_nt: TGTGCCAGCAGCTTATCGGGCCCCAGCTCCTATAATTCACCCCTCCACTTT

v_call: TRBV4-1
j_call: TRBJ2-1
d_call: NA
clone_size: few
cdr3_aa: CASSHGGNNEQFF
cdr3_nt: TGCGCCAGCAGCCACGGGGGTAACAATGAGCAGTTCTTC

v_call: TRBV28
j_call: TRBJ2-3
d_call: TRBD2
clone_size: NA
cdr3_aa: CASSIRTSGRDTQYF
cdr3_nt: TGTGCCAGCAGTATTAGGACTAGCGGGAGGGATACGCAGTATTTT

v_call: TRBV20-1
j_call: TRBJ1-3
d_call: NA
clone_size: NA
cdr3_aa: CSAMRERDGNTIYF
cdr3_nt: TGCAGTGCCATGAGAGAGAGGGATGGAAACACCATATATTTT

v_call: TRBV7-2
j_call: TRBJ1-5
d_call: NA
clone_size: few
cdr3_aa: CASSLDLLYSNQPQHF
cdr3_nt: TGTGCCAGCAGCTTAGATCTGCTTTATAGCAATCAGCCCCAGCATTTT

v_call: TRBV5-6
j_call: TRBJ2-3
d_call: NA
clone_size: few
cdr3_aa: CASSLLWWESTDTQYF
cdr3_nt: TGTGCCAGCAGCTTGTTGTGGTGGGAAAGCACAGATACGCAGTATTTT

v_call: TRBV6-1
j_call: TRBJ1-1
d_call: NA
clone_size: NA
cdr3_aa: CASGRADRPEAFF
cdr3_nt: TGTGCCAGCGGGCGGGCAGATCGTCCTGAAGCTTTCTTT

v_call: TRBV7-2
j_call: TRBJ2-3
d_call: TRBD2
clone_size: few
cdr3_aa: CASSLFPASGRGTDTQYF
cdr3_nt: TGTGCCAGCAGCTTGTTCCCCGCCAGCGGGAGGGGCACAGATACGCAGTATTTT

v_call: TRBV6-2/TRBV6-3
j_call: TRBJ2-7
d_call: NA
clone_size: NA
cdr3_aa: CASTQRGHEQYF
cdr3_nt: TGTGCCAGCACCCAACGAGGACACGAGCAGTACTTC

v_call: TRBV18
j_call: TRBJ1-5
d_call: NA
clone_size: few
cdr3_aa: CASSPNHGDQPQHF
cdr3_nt: TGTGCCAGCTCACCAAATCACGGGGATCAGCCCCAGCATTTT

v_call: TRBV12-3/TRBV12-4
j_call: TRBJ2-2
d_call: TRBD2
clone_size: few
cdr3_aa: CASSFAGVETGELFF
cdr3_nt: TGTGCCAGCAGTTTTGCGGGAGTTGAAACCGGGGAGCTGTTTTTT

v_call: TRBV18
j_call: TRBJ2-2
d_call: NA
clone_size: NA
cdr3_aa: CASSPRAGDMNTGELFF
cdr3_nt: TGTGCCAGCTCACCACGGGCAGGGGACATGAACACCGGGGAGCTGTTTTTT

v_call: TRBV5-1
j_call: TRBJ1-5
d_call: TRBD1
clone_size: NA
cdr3_aa: CASSVRPGGQPQHF
cdr3_nt: TGCGCCAGCAGCGTGCGGCCAGGGGGTCAGCCCCAGCATTTT

v_call: TRBV7-2
j_call: TRBJ2-7
d_call: TRBD1
clone_size: many
cdr3_aa: CASSYRTGVYEQYF
cdr3_nt: TGTGCCAGCAGCTACCGGACAGGAGTCTACGAGCAGTACTTC

v_call: TRBV12-3/TRBV12-4
j_call: TRBJ1-1
d_call: NA
clone_size: few
cdr3_aa: CASRPLGEALGAFF
cdr3_nt: TGTGCCAGCAGACCTCTCGGAGAAGCCCTGGGAGCTTTCTTT